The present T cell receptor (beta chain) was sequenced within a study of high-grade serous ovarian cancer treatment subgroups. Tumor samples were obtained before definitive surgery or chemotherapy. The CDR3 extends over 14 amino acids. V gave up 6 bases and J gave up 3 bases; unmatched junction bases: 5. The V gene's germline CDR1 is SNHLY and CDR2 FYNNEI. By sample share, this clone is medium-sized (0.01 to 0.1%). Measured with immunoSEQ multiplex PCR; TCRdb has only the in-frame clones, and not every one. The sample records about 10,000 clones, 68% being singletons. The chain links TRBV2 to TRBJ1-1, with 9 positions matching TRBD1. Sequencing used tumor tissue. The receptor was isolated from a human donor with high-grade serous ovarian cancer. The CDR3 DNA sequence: TGTGCCAGCAGACTTACAGGGGGCCACACTGAAGCTTTCTTT. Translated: CASRLTGGHTEAFF.